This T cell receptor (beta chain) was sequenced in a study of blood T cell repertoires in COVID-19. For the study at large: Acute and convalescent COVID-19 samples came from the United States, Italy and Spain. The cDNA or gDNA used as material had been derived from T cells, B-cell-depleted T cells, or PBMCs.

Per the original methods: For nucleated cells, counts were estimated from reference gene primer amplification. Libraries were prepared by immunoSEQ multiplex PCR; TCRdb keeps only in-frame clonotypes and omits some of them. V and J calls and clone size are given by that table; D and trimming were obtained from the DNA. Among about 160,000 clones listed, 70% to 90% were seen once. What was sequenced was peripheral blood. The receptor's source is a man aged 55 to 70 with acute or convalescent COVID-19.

The DNA of the CDR3 is TGTGCCAGCAGGGCCAGGGAGGGGCGAGGCACCGGGGAGCTGTTTTTT. Translating it yields CASRAREGRGTGELFF. The rearrangement links TRBV7-9 to TRBJ2-2; TRBD2 agrees at 7 bases. Germline V gene data show CDR1 as SEHNR and CDR2 as FQNEAQ (reference sequence). The CDR3 contains 16 residues. With 6 bases clipped from V and 4 bases from J, the junction kept 11 bases outside the gene matches. Full variable domain (outside the CDR3, taken from reference TRBV7-9 and TRBJ2-2): DTGVSQNPRHKITKRGQNVTFRCDPISEHNRLYWYRQTLGQGPEFLTYFQNEAQLEKSRLLSDRFSAERPKGSFSTLEIQRTEQGDSAMYLCASRAREGRGTGELFFGEGSRLTVL.